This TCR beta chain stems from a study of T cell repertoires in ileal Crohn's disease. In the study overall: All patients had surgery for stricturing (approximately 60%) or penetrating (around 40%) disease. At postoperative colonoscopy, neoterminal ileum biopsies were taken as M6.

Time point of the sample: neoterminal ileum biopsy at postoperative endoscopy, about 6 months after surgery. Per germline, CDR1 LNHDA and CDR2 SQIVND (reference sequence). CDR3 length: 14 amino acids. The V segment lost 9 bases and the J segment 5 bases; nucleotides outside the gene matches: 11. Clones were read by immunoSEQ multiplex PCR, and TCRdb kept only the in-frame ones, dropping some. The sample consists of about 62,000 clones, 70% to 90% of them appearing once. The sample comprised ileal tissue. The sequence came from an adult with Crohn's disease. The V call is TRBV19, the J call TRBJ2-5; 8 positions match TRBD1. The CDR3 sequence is CASHGQGVFETQYF. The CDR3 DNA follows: TGTGCCAGCCACGGACAGGGCGTGTTCGAGACCCAGTACTTC.